These 22 T cell receptor beta chains share one sample of origin, sequenced in a study of T-cell memory formation after mild COVID-19. TCRdb re-called the 5' RACE reads with MiXCR, one entry per CDR3 protein. The sample yields under 550,000 distinct CDR3 sequences, 15% to 20% seen once. Material for sequencing was PBMCs or a T cell subset sorted from them (not recorded which). The source of these receptors is an adult woman who had mild COVID-19 (a few samples of this study predate the infection). Cell type and time point are not known.

V usage is TRBV9 and J usage is TRBJ1-2; D not resolved. The CDR3 length is 13 residues. V gave up 7 bases and J gave up 5 bases, with 15 bases separating them. Germline values: CDR1 SGDLS, CDR2 YYNGEE. The CDR3: CASGGPQQYGYTF. The DNA of the CDR3 is TGTGCCAGCGGAGGACCACAGCAATATGGCTACACCTTC.

This sequence joins TRBV7-3 and TRBJ2-3; TRBD2 aligns across 9 bases. CDR3 size: 16 residues. J was trimmed by 4 bases and V by 0 bases; bases with no gene match: 5. Germline V gene sequence: CDR1 SGHTA, CDR2 FQGTGA. CDR3 nucleotides: TGTGCCAGCAGCTTAACAGCGGGGGGCGGCCCAGATACGCAGTATTTT. Encoded protein: CASSLTAGGGPDTQYF. Drawing the rest from reference TRBV7-3 and TRBJ2-3, the complete variable domain is GAGVSQTPSNKVTEKGKYVELRCDPISGHTALYWYRQSLGQGPEFLIYFQGTGAADDSGLPNDRFFAVRPEGSVSTLKIQRTERGDSAVYLCASSLTAGGGPDTQYFGPGTRLTVL.

This clonotype showed up many times. The rearrangement uses TRBV7-2 and TRBJ2-3; D might be TRBD1 or TRBD2, each matching 5 bases. This CDR3 comprises 14 residues. CDR1 SGHTA and CDR2 FQGNSA come from the germline V gene. Deletions cut 4 bases from V and 2 bases from J, with 10 bases between. For the CDR3, the DNA is TGTGCCAGCAGCTCCCGAGGGGCCACAGATACGCAGTATTTT. Residues: CASSSRGATDTQYF.

CDR3 protein: CASLRGPYDMDEQFF. DNA of the CDR3: TGTGCCAGCCTTCGGGGACCATATGACATGGATGAGCAGTTCTTC. This sequence joins TRBV27 and TRBJ2-1, with D perhaps assigned TRBD1 or TRBD2 (5 bases each). The germline V and J ends were trimmed by 8 bases and 8 bases, with 22 bases remaining between them. The CDR3 consists of 15 residues. The germline CDR1 and CDR2 sequences are MNHEY and SMNVEV (reference sequence).

The sample holds a few counts of this clonotype. The V call is TRBV11-3, the J call TRBJ2-1; D is perhaps TRBD1 (5 bases). The CDR3 totals 14 residues. V was cut by 5 bases and J by 2 bases, with 10 bases left in between. Germline CDR1 and CDR2: SGHNT and YENEEA. The CDR3 loop is CASSPRAAYNEQFF. The CDR3 nucleotides read TGTGCCAGCAGCCCCAGGGCGGCCTACAATGAGCAGTTCTTC. The entire variable domain, with the rest obtained from reference TRBV11-3 and TRBJ2-1, is as follows: EAGVVQSPRYKIIEKKQPVAFWCNPISGHNTLYWYLQNLGQGPELLIRYENEEAVDDSQLPKDRFSAERLKGVDSTLKIQPAELGDSAVYLCASSPRAAYNEQFFGPGTRLTVL.

Many counts were recorded for this clonotype. The chain joins TRBV5-1 to TRBJ2-2, with TRBD2 matching 9 bases. The CDR3 has 16 residues. The V gene end was trimmed by 3 bases and the J gene end by 3 bases; junction bases not matched to a gene: 6. Germline CDR1 and CDR2: SGHRS and YFSETQ. The CDR3 spells CASSSSAGGDTGELFF. The DNA of the CDR3 is TGCGCCAGCAGCTCTTCAGCGGGGGGAGACACCGGGGAGCTGTTTTTT. Based on the CDR3 plus reference TRBV5-1 and TRBJ2-2, the full variable domain is KAGVTQTPRYLIKTRGQQVTLSCSPISGHRSVSWYQQTPGQGLQFLFEYFSETQRNKGNFPGRFSGRQFSNSRSEMNVSTLELGDSALYLCASSSSAGGDTGELFFGEGSRLTVL.

This clonotype was seen more than once but under ten times. The chain joins TRBV12-3 or TRBV12-4 to TRBJ1-1; D gene ambiguous. The CDR3 totals 14 residues. Trimming took off 6 bases at V and 0 bases at J, with 11 bases between the two ends. The chain's CDR3 is CASSPAGMNTEAFF. For the CDR3, the DNA is TGTGCCAGCAGCCCGGCGGGGATGAACACTGAAGCTTTCTTT.

This clonotype was seen more than once but under ten times. The chain joins TRBV3-1 to TRBJ2-1; 7 bases fit TRBD1. Trimming at V came to 4 bases and at J to 0 bases, leaving 3 bases not matched to a gene. Germline V CDR1 and CDR2: LGHDT, YNNKEL (reference sequence). This CDR3 comprises 15 residues. The CDR3 loop reads CASSPDRDSYNEQFF. The CDR3 region has the DNA TGTGCCAGCAGCCCTGACAGGGACTCCTACAATGAGCAGTTCTTC.

The gene calls are TRBV7-3 and TRBJ2-2, with unresolved D. This CDR3 is built from 19 residues. Germline assignment: CDR1 SGHTA and CDR2 FQGTGA. V shed 5 bases and J shed 3 bases, with 25 bases lying between them. The CDR3 protein is CASSARDVPKDVYTGELFF. CDR3 nucleotide sequence: TGTGCCAGCAGCGCCCGCGATGTGCCTAAGGATGTGTACACCGGGGAGCTGTTTTTT. Based on the CDR3 plus reference TRBV7-3 and TRBJ2-2, the full variable domain is GAGVSQTPSNKVTEKGKYVELRCDPISGHTALYWYRQSLGQGPEFLIYFQGTGAADDSGLPNDRFFAVRPEGSVSTLKIQRTERGDSAVYLCASSARDVPKDVYTGELFFGEGSRLTVL.

The V call is TRBV9, the J call TRBJ1-3; D perhaps matches TRBD1 (6 bases). This CDR3 is built from 16 residues. Trimming shortened V by 4 bases and J by 0 bases, and 14 bases separated the two germline ends. CDR1 and CDR2 (germline): SGDLS, YYNGEE. The CDR3 spells CASSPRGDTSGNTIYF. The CDR3 nucleotides are TGTGCCAGCAGCCCCCGTGGGGACACCTCTGGAAACACCATATATTTT.

A few counts support this clonotype. V and J are TRBV7-2 and TRBJ2-5; possibly TRBD1 or TRBD2 for D (6 bases each). Germline values: CDR1 SGHTA, CDR2 FQGNSA. This CDR3 has 15 residues. Trimming pared 5 bases from V and 4 bases from J, leaving 17 bases between. CDR3 coding DNA: TGTGCCAGCAGCCTCCGGGGGCTGCTAGGAGAGACCCAGTACTTC. It specifies CASSLRGLLGETQYF.

This chain joins TRBV5-1 and TRBJ2-2, with TRBD2 identical over 10 bases. Germline loops: CDR1 SGHRS, CDR2 YFSETQ. J lost 4 bases, V lost 5 bases, and 5 bases had no gene match. This CDR3 has 15 amino acids. The CDR3, as DNA: TGCGCCAGCAGTCTAGCGGGAGTTTTCACCGGGGAGCTGTTTTTT. Translating it yields CASSLAGVFTGELFF.

This clonotype appeared a few times. This chain uses TRBV2 with TRBJ1-5; 7 nucleotides align to TRBD1. Germline CDR1 reads SNHLY; CDR2 reads FYNNEI. The CDR3 spans 14 residues. V dropped 6 bases and J dropped 8; count of bases not matched to a gene: 10. The CDR3 protein is CASSGGQAGKPQHF. CDR3 bases: TGTGCCAGCAGCGGAGGACAGGCCGGCAAGCCCCAGCATTTT.

CDR3 in amino acids: CASSEEDRDSEKLFF. The CDR3, as DNA: TGTGCCAGCAGTGAGGAGGACAGGGATAGCGAAAAACTGTTTTTT. The genes are TRBV2 and TRBJ1-4; 8 bases agree with TRBD1. The germline gives CDR1 SNHLY, CDR2 FYNNEI. V lost 3 bases, J lost 8 bases, and 8 bases stayed unmatched. CDR3 length: 15 residues.

Only a few counts were recorded for this clonotype. The chain joins TRBV29-1 to TRBJ2-7; TRBD2 matches at 15 bases. V lost 6 bases to trimming and J lost 5 bases; unmatched junction nucleotides: 11. The CDR3 runs to 16 residues. Germline V gene sequence: CDR1 SQVTM, CDR2 ANQGSEA. The CDR3 DNA sequence: TGCAGCGTCGGACTAGCGGGAGGGCCTAAGCGGAACGAGCAGTACTTC. This gives the protein CSVGLAGGPKRNEQYF.

The genes are TRBV5-1 and TRBJ2-1; 7 nucleotides match TRBD2. From germline, CDR1 is SGHRS and CDR2 YFSETQ. Losses at the gene ends were 3 bases for V and 3 bases for J; bases not matched to a gene: 12. The CDR3 is made up of 17 amino acids. CDR3 coding DNA: TGCGCCAGCAGCTCCGGCGGGACTACCCTAAACTACAATGAGCAGTTCTTC. This codes for CASSSGGTTLNYNEQFF.

This clonotype was observed a handful of times. This sequence joins TRBV20-1 and TRBJ2-1, with D possibly TRBD1 on 6 matching bases. The CDR3 length is 13 residues. Germline-derived CDR1 and CDR2 are DFQATT and SNEGSKA (reference sequence). The ends were cut back, 0 bases at V and 7 bases at J, with 10 bases in the middle. The CDR3 DNA sequence: TGCAGTGCTAGAGATAGGGGGAGAAATGAGCAGTTCTTC. Its translation is CSARDRGRNEQFF.

The V and J genes are TRBV5-1 and TRBJ2-3; D is perhaps TRBD1 (6 bases). The CDR3 totals 15 residues. The V end was cut by 4 bases, the J end by 1 base, with 13 bases between. CDR1 and CDR2 from the germline V gene are SGHRS and YFSETQ. The CDR3 is CASSIQGWGTDTQYF. The CDR3 nucleotides read TGCGCCAGCAGCATTCAGGGGTGGGGCACAGATACGCAGTATTTT.

Only a few counts were recorded for this clonotype. This rearrangement joins TRBV9 to TRBJ1-2, with a weak D call TRBD1 (6 bases). Germline CDR1 and CDR2: SGDLS and YYNGEE. The CDR3 has 14 amino acids. Trimming pared 3 bases from V and 7 bases from J, leaving 16 bases between. The CDR3 is CASSASRGAGGYTF. The CDR3 DNA follows: TGTGCCAGCAGCGCCTCCAGGGGTGCGGGTGGCTACACCTTC.

This clonotype was seen many times. This chain links TRBV5-1 with TRBJ2-7; D not certain. The CDR3 length is 15 residues. In germline, CDR1 is SGHRS, CDR2 YFSETQ. The V and J ends lost 0 bases and 5 bases respectively, with 15 bases between them. The CDR3 nucleotides are TGCGCCAGCAGCTTGGCAACAAGCTTTACCGACGAGCAGTACTTC. It specifies CASSLATSFTDEQYF.

The chain couples TRBV2 to TRBJ2-5; 8 bases line up with TRBD2. The ends lost 6 bases at V and 8 bases at J; junction bases unmatched: 5. Germline V gene lookup returns CDR1 SNHLY and CDR2 FYNNEI. The length of the CDR3 is 12 residues. CDR3 loop: CASRGLVQTQYF. Here the CDR3 DNA reads TGTGCCAGCAGGGGACTAGTCCAAACCCAGTACTTC.

The table lists this clonotype with a few counts. The chain has TRBV6-6 and TRBJ1-3; TRBD1 matches at 7 bases. Germline values: CDR1 MNHNY, CDR2 SVGAGI (reference sequence). The V segment lost 6 bases and the J segment 2 bases; nucleotides outside the gene matches: 7. There are 15 residues in the CDR3. The CDR3 spells CASSQQGRAGNTIYF. Written as DNA, the CDR3 is TGTGCCAGCAGCCAACAGGGGAGAGCTGGAAACACCATATATTTT.